This T cell receptor (beta chain) was recovered during a study of blood T cell repertoires in COVID-19 (TCRdb year 2020). Regarding the study in general: Samples from collaborators originated in the United States, Italy and Spain and spanned both the acute and convalescent phases of COVID-19. The prospective study material was composed of cDNA or gDNA derived from T cells, B-cell-depleted T cells, or PBMCs. The sample metadata nearly always contained a de-identified subject ID, COVID-19 status, age in years and sex. The repertoires were made available in a free public database intended to serve as a resource for research on the immune response to SARS-CoV-2. The dataset comprised deeply sampled blood TCRbeta repertoires from subjects exposed to, actively infected with, or recovered from COVID-19. HLA class I and class II types, where available, came from metadata supplied by the sample provider rather than from assay-based typing. Samples were obtained from the ongoing ImmuneRACE study (first 160 participants) and from some 1,200 subjects provided by 6 global collaborators.

For this clone: The antigen it binds to is not known. It has no much larger one-base neighbor in the sample; base qualities were not kept.

What the research found in general, with its limitations: Clinical and demographic metadata were provided uncurated, with the amount varying by source and participant.

Inclusive of the bounding cysteine and phenylalanine, the CDR3 is 18 residues long. The only DNA kept is the CDR3, 54 bases in frame from the first base. The V end gives up 2 bases and the J end 4 bases, leaving 14 bases in the junction not matched to a gene. From the germline V gene (reference sequence), CDR1 is WNHNN and CDR2 is SYGVQD. The immunoSEQ Assay, a bias-controlled multiplex PCR, was used to amplify TCRbeta CDR3 regions from genomic DNA. The study's own analysis went as follows. The number of nucleated cells in each sample was estimated from the amplification of reference gene primers within the assay. Sequence reads were collapsed and filtered to measure the absolute abundance of every unique TCRbeta CDR3 rearrangement. For each sample, productive Simpson clonality was calculated by taking the square root of Simpson's diversity index across productive rearrangements. TCRdb mirrors the immuneACCESS table, restricted to in-frame sequences. Some clones are absent from its copies; in checked studies, under half trace to an unresolved V gene, and the reason for the others is unknown. V and J calls and clone size are as listed in that table; D and trimming were resolved from the DNA. The sample data list 100,000 to 150,000 clones, and roughly 90% of these were observed just once. Roughly 2.2% of the sample is taken by the ten largest.

The collaborating institutions used their own protocols to collect whole blood in K2EDTA tubes. Collaborator samples were shipped for TCRbeta analysis as frozen whole blood, isolated PBMCs, or DNA extracted from either sample type. The sample taken for sequencing was peripheral blood. The chain is made from TRBV10-1 and TRBJ2-1, with 7 middle bases fitting TRBD2. The clonotype originates from a man aged 65 to 85 with active COVID-19. The CDR3 in this case is CASSEGRERTWRYNEQFF. The sequenced DNA: TGCGCCAGCAGTGAGGGGCGGGAGAGGACGTGGAGGTACAATGAGCAGTTCTTC.